The rows below give T cell receptor beta chains drawn from one sample of a study of STAT3 mutations in large granular lymphocyte leukemia. Using immunoSEQ multiplex PCR, the repertoire was profiled, and TCRdb retains in-frame clones only, with some absent. This table has over 30,000 clones, approximately 91% appearing once. The sample was PBMCs. The receptors come from a human donor with T large granular lymphocyte leukemia. Some clones in this sample may be carry-over from other donors' samples. Both conserved end residues are part of each CDR3. Fields, in order: V gene, D gene, J gene, clone size, CDR3 DNA, CDR3 protein. A D gene is named only where the DNA matches it firmly. Clone size, where shown, is once, few, many, or a class for clones that have expanded.

TRBV5-1	NA	TRBJ1-1	NA	TGCGCCAGCAGCTTGGATGGCAGGGGTGCCACTGAAGCTTTCTTT	CASSLDGRGATEAFF
TRBV7-9	TRBD1	TRBJ1-1	NA	TGTGCCAGCAGCCGGACAGGGGGGAACACTGAAGCTTTCTTT	CASSRTGGNTEAFF
TRBV18	NA	TRBJ1-1	NA	TGTGCCAGCTCACCAATTCCGGGGGCGAACACTGAAGCTTTCTTT	CASSPIPGANTEAFF
TRBV6-6	TRBD1	TRBJ1-2	NA	TGTGCCACTAATCGCCCGGTTGACAGGGAGATCGTTCACACCTTC	CATNRPVDREIVHTF
TRBV5-4	TRBD1	TRBJ1-6	once	TGTGCCAGCAGCCCTACGCGACAGGGCCGTTATAATTCACCCCTCCACTTT	CASSPTRQGRYNSPLHF
TRBV2	NA	TRBJ1-5	NA	TGTGCCAGCACCCGAGACACCAATCAGCCCCAGCATTTT	CASTRDTNQPQHF
TRBV29-1	NA	TRBJ2-5	NA	TGCAGCGTTGAAGTGCAACAAGAGACCCAGTACTTC	CSVEVQQETQYF
TRBV18	NA	TRBJ2-1	NA	TGTGCCAGCTCACCTAACAGGGATGATGAGCAGTTCTTC	CASSPNRDDEQFF
TRBV5-4	TRBD1	TRBJ1-1	NA	TGTGCCAGCAGCGTGGGACAGATGAACACTGAAGCTTTCTTT	CASSVGQMNTEAFF
TRBV5-4	NA	TRBJ1-4	few	TGTGCCAGCAGCTTGTTCACTAATGAAAAACTGTTTTTT	CASSLFTNEKLFF
TRBV7-9	TRBD1	TRBJ2-6	NA	TGTGCCAGCAGTTTAGCACAGGGGATCTCTGGGGCCAACGTCCTGACTTTC	CASSLAQGISGANVLTF
TRBV7-9	NA	TRBJ2-2	NA	TGTGCCAGCAGCTTAGACAGTCCGTATAACACCGGGGAGCTGTTTTTT	CASSLDSPYNTGELFF